The 25 T cell receptor beta chains in this list originate from one sample, sequenced in a study of blood T cell repertoires in COVID-19. Sequencing used immunoSEQ multiplex PCR; TCRdb keeps in-frame clones, though not all of them. The sample lists 240,000 or so clones, about 89% occurring once. Source material: PBMCs or T cells enriched from blood (not recorded which). Receptors originate from a man between 35 and 55 years old who had recovered from COVID-19.

J is TRBJ2-4 and V is TRBV30, with 9 positions matching TRBD1. The CDR3 contains 15 residues. Germline V gives CDR1 GTSNPN, CDR2 SVGIG (reference sequence). J lost 12 bases, V lost 3 bases, and 15 bases had no gene match. The CDR3 region is CAWSLTPGQGRNQYF. In nucleotides, the CDR3 is TGTGCCTGGAGCCTTACTCCGGGACAGGGAAGGAATCAGTACTTC. Complete variable domain (other parts from reference TRBV30 and TRBJ2-4): SQTIHQWPATLVQPVGSPLSLECTVEGTSNPNLYWYRQAAGRGLQLLFYSVGIGQISSEVPQNLSASRPQDRQFILSSKKLLLSDSGFYLCAWSLTPGQGRNQYFGAGTRLSVL.

In its sample, this clone was seen a few times. CDR3 in DNA: TGTGCCAGCAGCTCCAGGGGAAACTATGGCTACACCTTC. Its protein product is CASSSRGNYGYTF. The chain joins TRBV7-2 to TRBJ1-2; D may be TRBD1 (6 bases). Germline values: CDR1 SGHTA, CDR2 FQGNSA. The length of the CDR3 is 13 residues. The V gene lost 4 bases and the J gene lost 2 bases, with 8 bases spanning the gap.

The chain uses TRBV28 and TRBJ2-3; the match to TRBD1 covers 10 bases. The CDR3 length is 18 residues. J lost 2 bases, V lost 8 bases, and 16 bases had no gene match. CDR1 is MDHEN, CDR2 SYDVKM, per germline. The CDR3 sequence: CASDRGRLVARNTDTQYF. The CDR3 nucleotides are TGTGCCAGCGACAGGGGGCGCCTAGTAGCGAGAAACACAGATACGCAGTATTTT.

This chain joins TRBV7-3 and TRBJ1-2; perhaps TRBD1 as D (5 bases). From germline, CDR1 is SGHTA and CDR2 FQGTGA. V lost 2 bases to trimming and J lost 6 bases, with 25 bases between them. The CDR3 runs to 18 residues. This CDR3 reads CASSLAPGPGVGPHGYTF. Written as DNA, the CDR3 is TGTGCCAGCAGCTTAGCCCCGGGTCCGGGGGTCGGGCCCCATGGCTACACCTTC.

This rearrangement joins TRBV6-6 to TRBJ2-7; 9 positions match TRBD1. CDR1 is MNHNY and CDR2 is SVGAGI in the germline V gene (reference sequence). V lost 0 bases to trimming and J lost 2 bases; unmatched junction nucleotides: 2. CDR3 length: 15 amino acids. CDR3 sequence (DNA): TGTGCCAGCAGTTACTCCAGGGACAGGGCCTACGAGCAGTACTTC. Its protein is CASSYSRDRAYEQYF.

This clone turned up a few times. The gene calls are TRBV10-2 and TRBJ1-6; tentatively, D is TRBD1 (5 bases). V was pared by 3 bases and J by 1 base, with 16 bases between. This CDR3 comprises 18 residues. CDR1 and CDR2 from the germline V gene are WSHSY and SAAADI. CDR3 region: CASSDPSGLGSYNSPLHF. The CDR3 region has the DNA TGCGCCAGCAGTGACCCTTCAGGGTTAGGATCCTATAATTCACCCCTCCACTTT.

The chain carries TRBV19 and TRBJ2-3; D may be TRBD2 (5 bases). V shed 1 base and J shed 3 bases, with 26 bases lying between them. Per germline, CDR1 LNHDA and CDR2 SQIVND (reference sequence). This CDR3 contains 20 residues. The DNA for the CDR3 is TGTGCCAGTAGTATAGGGTTTGCTAGACTAATTCCCGATGGGACAGATACGCAGTATTTT. As protein: CASSIGFARLIPDGTDTQYF.

This clone showed up just a few times. The chain links TRBV29-1 to TRBJ1-2; 7 bases align to TRBD1. The length of the CDR3 is 12 residues. Germline V gene lookup returns CDR1 SQVTM and CDR2 ANQGSEA. The CDR3 protein is CMGQTTNYGYTF. In DNA form, the CDR3 reads TGCATGGGACAGACAACTAACTATGGCTACACCTTC.

The rearrangement joins TRBV29-1 to TRBJ2-5, with no clear D. V lost 4 bases and J lost 5, with 5 bases in between. Germline lookup yields CDR1 SQVTM and CDR2 ANQGSEA. The CDR3 is made up of 10 amino acids. CDR3 in DNA: TGCAGCGTTGTGGAGGAGACCCAGTACTTC. Encoded protein: CSVVEETQYF. Together with reference TRBV29-1 and TRBJ2-5, the CDR3 gives the full variable domain: SAVISQKPSRDICQRGTSLTIQCQVDSQVTMMFWYRQQPGQSLTLIATANQGSEATYESGFVIDKFPISRPNLTFSTLTVSNMSPEDSSIYLCSVVEETQYFGPGTRLLVL.

The chain carries TRBV4-1 and TRBJ2-1; TRBD2 agrees at 13 bases. Per the germline V gene, CDR1 is MGHRA and CDR2 is YSYEKL. This CDR3 is 18 amino acids long. The J segment lost 8 bases and the V segment lost 1 base, leaving 11 bases of the junction unmatched. The CDR3 is CASSQAELLAGGRDEQFF. The CDR3, as DNA: TGCGCCAGCAGCCAAGCCGAACTACTAGCGGGAGGGCGCGATGAGCAGTTCTTC.

The chain recombines TRBV19 with TRBJ1-2; possible D gene TRBD1, 6 bases. V lost 5 bases to trimming and J lost 8 bases, with 15 bases between them. Germline CDR1 reads LNHDA; CDR2 reads SQIVND (reference sequence). This CDR3 spans 13 amino acids. The CDR3 protein is CASSPGTPSGYTF. In nucleotides, the CDR3 is TGTGCCAGTAGTCCCGGGACACCGAGCGGCTACACCTTC.

The chain recombines TRBV6-5 with TRBJ1-2, with D hard to call. The CDR3 contains 15 residues. Germline-derived CDR1 and CDR2 are MNHEY and SVGAGI. V lost 5 bases, J lost 3 bases, and 16 bases lay in between. CDR3 DNA: TGTGCCAGCAGTCTTACCCGAGAGAACTACTATGGCTACACCTTC. This gives the protein CASSLTRENYYGYTF.

In DNA form, the CDR3 reads TGTGCCAGCAACCAGTTAGCGGGGGACTACAATGAGCAGTTCTTC. It specifies CASNQLAGDYNEQFF. The chain links TRBV7-8 to TRBJ2-1; 9 bases agree with TRBD2. J was trimmed by 3 bases and V by 7 bases; bases with no gene match: 7. The CDR3 sequence is 15 residues long. CDR1 SGHVS and CDR2 FQNEAQ come from the germline V gene.

This clone was seen only once. The rearrangement links TRBV6-2 or TRBV6-3 to TRBJ1-1; 12 positions match TRBD1. The CDR3 extends over 17 amino acids. In germline, CDR1 is MNHEY, CDR2 SVGEGT. V lost 3 bases, J lost 3 bases, and 8 bases stayed unmatched. This chain's CDR3 is CASSYRGTGGRDTEAFF. The CDR3 coding sequence is TGTGCCAGCAGTTATCGAGGGACAGGGGGCCGGGACACTGAAGCTTTCTTT.

The gene calls are TRBV28 and TRBJ1-6; 8 nucleotides line up with TRBD1. After removal of 8 bases from V and 6 bases from J, the junction contained 9 bases not matched to a gene. The CDR3 runs to 15 residues. Germline CDR1 and CDR2: MDHEN and SYDVKM. CDR3: CASRPPDRGNSPLHF. CDR3 coding DNA: TGTGCCAGCCGACCCCCAGACAGGGGTAATTCACCCCTCCACTTT. The full variable domain, its missing parts supplied by reference TRBV28 and TRBJ1-6, is DVKVTQSSRYLVKRTGEKVFLECVQDMDHENMFWYRQDPGLGLRLIYFSYDVKMKEKGDIPEGYSVSREKKERFSLILESASTNQTSMYLCASRPPDRGNSPLHFGNGTRLTVT.

The chain combines TRBV15 with TRBJ2-3, with a possible D match to TRBD2 (5 bases). CDR1 is LNHNV, CDR2 YYDKDF, per germline (reference sequence). This CDR3 has 15 residues. V was pared by 0 bases and J by 2 bases, with 9 bases between. The CDR3 DNA reads as TGTGCCACCAGCAGAGATCCGGGGAACACAGATACGCAGTATTTT. Encoded protein: CATSRDPGNTDTQYF.

This rearrangement joins TRBV9 to TRBJ2-5; 8 bases line up with TRBD1. There are 15 residues in the CDR3. V shed 4 bases and J 2 bases; nucleotides not matched to a gene: 7. Germline loops: CDR1 SGDLS, CDR2 YYNGEE. This CDR3 is CASSFDRGRQETQYF. In DNA, the CDR3 is TGTGCCAGCAGCTTTGACAGGGGACGACAAGAGACCCAGTACTTC.

The V gene is TRBV14, the J gene TRBJ2-7; 10 nucleotides line up with TRBD1. The CDR3 loop spans 15 amino acids. The V and J ends lost 4 bases and 4 bases, in that order; junction bases with no gene match: 7. CDR1 and CDR2 from the germline V gene are SGHDN and FVKESK. The CDR3 nucleotides read TGTGCCAGCAGCCGAAGGGGACAGGGGCCGTACGAGCAGTACTTC. It is translated as CASSRRGQGPYEQYF.

The chain carries TRBV18 and TRBJ1-1, with a possible D match to TRBD1 (5 bases). The V gene lost 3 bases and the J gene lost 4 bases, with 9 bases spanning the gap. The germline CDR1 and CDR2 sequences are KGHSH and LQKENI. The CDR3 is made up of 13 amino acids. CDR3 in amino acids: CASSPSDSTEAFF. For the CDR3, the DNA is TGTGCCAGCTCACCGAGTGACAGCACTGAAGCTTTCTTT.

This clone was seen many times. The rearrangement links TRBV5-1 to TRBJ2-3; tentative D call: TRBD1 (5 bases). The length of the CDR3 is 15 residues. V gave up 2 bases and J gave up 2 bases, with 12 bases separating them. CDR1 is SGHRS, CDR2 YFSETQ, per germline. The CDR3: CASSLQDGATDTQYF. The CDR3, as DNA: TGCGCCAGCAGCTTACAGGACGGAGCCACAGATACGCAGTATTTT.

The V gene is TRBV7-8, the J gene TRBJ1-5; possible D gene TRBD1, 5 bases. V lost 4 bases and J 4 bases, leaving 14 bases between the germline ends. There are 15 residues in the CDR3. The germline V gene encodes CDR1 SGHVS and CDR2 FQNEAQ. The CDR3 region is CASSSTLGGNQPQHF. The CDR3 nucleotides are TGTGCCAGCAGCTCTACCCTGGGGGGGAATCAGCCCCAGCATTTT.

The chain is built from TRBV11-3 and TRBJ2-5; D is perhaps TRBD1 (7 bases). The CDR3 totals 17 residues. Trimming removed 5 bases at V and 5 bases at J, with 24 bases between. Per the germline V gene, CDR1 is SGHNT and CDR2 is YENEEA. CDR3 amino acids: CASSTFKSRGTRETQYF. In nucleotides, the CDR3 is TGTGCCAGCAGCACCTTTAAGAGCAGGGGGACTCGGGAGACCCAGTACTTC.

The chain combines TRBV27 with TRBJ2-1, with D possibly TRBD1 on 6 matching bases. V was clipped by 5 bases and J by 2 bases, with 16 bases between them. Germline V CDR1 and CDR2: MNHEY, SMNVEV (reference sequence). This CDR3 contains 16 residues. The CDR3 DNA sequence: TGTGCCAGCAGTGTCGAACCTCCAGGGGCCTACAATGAGCAGTTCTTC. Translating gives CASSVEPPGAYNEQFF.

The V gene is TRBV19, the J gene TRBJ1-1; TRBD1 agrees at 7 bases. The germline V gene encodes CDR1 LNHDA and CDR2 SQIVND (reference sequence). The ends lost 3 bases at V and 3 bases at J; junction bases unmatched: 7. This CDR3 is built from 15 residues. The CDR3 bases are TGTGCCAGTAGTATTACGACAGGGAGAGACACTGAAGCTTTCTTT. As protein: CASSITTGRDTEAFF.

The chain combines TRBV7-9 with TRBJ2-1, with 9 bases identical to TRBD2. The germline gives CDR1 SEHNR, CDR2 FQNEAQ (reference sequence). V lost 2 bases and J lost 0; bases outside the gene matches: 2. This CDR3 region has 16 residues. The CDR3 DNA is TGTGCCAGCAGCTTATTAGCGGGAGTCTCCTACAATGAGCAGTTCTTC. Translating gives CASSLLAGVSYNEQFF.